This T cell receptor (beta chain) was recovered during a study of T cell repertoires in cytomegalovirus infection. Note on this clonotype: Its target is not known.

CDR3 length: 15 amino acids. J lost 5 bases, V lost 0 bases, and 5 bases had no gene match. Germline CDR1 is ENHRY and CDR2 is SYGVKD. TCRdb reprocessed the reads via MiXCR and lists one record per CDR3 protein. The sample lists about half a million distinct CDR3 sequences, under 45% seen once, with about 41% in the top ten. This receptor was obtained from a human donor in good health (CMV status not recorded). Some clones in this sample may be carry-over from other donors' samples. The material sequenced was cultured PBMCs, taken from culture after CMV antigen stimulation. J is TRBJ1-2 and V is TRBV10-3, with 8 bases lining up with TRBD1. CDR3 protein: CAISESPGGAYGYTF. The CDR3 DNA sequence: TGTGCCATCAGTGAGTCCCCAGGGGGCGCGTATGGCTACACCTTC.